This TCR beta chain was obtained from a study of siplizumab effects on memory and regulatory T cells. The protocol was immunoSEQ multiplex PCR, while the TCRdb copy is restricted to in-frame clones and leaves out a portion. This sample carries roughly 60,000 clones, just over 90% of them seen once, and the ten largest clones take roughly two fifths. This CDR3 comprises 14 residues. Germline loops: CDR1 ENHRY, CDR2 SYGVKD. Trimming left V 2 bases short and J 3 bases short, with 11 bases between. Sequencing was done on a sample of CD8+ T cells sorted from blood. The receptor comes from a human donor in good health. This chain links TRBV10-3 with TRBJ2-7; the D gene is possibly TRBD2 (5 bases). CDR3 DNA: TGTGCCATCAGTGAGCTGGAGCGGTACTACGAGCAGTACTTC. It yields the protein CAISELERYYEQYF.